This T cell receptor (beta chain) was captured by sequencing in a study of Ad26.COV2.S vaccination and SARS-CoV-2 variants. Study results and caveats: It was reported that spike-specific CD8+ and CD4+ T cell responses were substantially broad after vaccination. Those who received the vaccine showed greater spike-specific TCR breadth than those given placebo.

Only in-frame clones appear in the TCRdb table, and some are missing; sequencing was by immunoSEQ multiplex PCR. The data show about 400,000 clones, about four fifths seen once. For this clone: Its antigen is not known.

Treatment specified: about 20 received Ad26.COV2.S at low or high dose, single or two shots; about 5 received placebo; per-sample allocation not given. The study sampled participants on day 63 after the first vaccine or placebo injection. The individual, an adult aged 18-55 years, was a donor in Boston. Its platform was an Ad26 vector, and its expressed antigen was Wuhan-strain SARS-CoV-2 spike. Germline V lookup: CDR1 KGHSH, CDR2 LQKENI. The CDR3 has 13 amino acids. Trimming removed 6 bases at V and 8 bases at J, with 13 bases between. The clonotype originates from a person aged 18-65 years who received the Ad26.COV2.S COVID-19 vaccine or a placebo. Sequenced here: peripheral blood, sampled in a trial of Ad26.COV2.S vaccine versus placebo. The chain couples TRBV18 to TRBJ1-4; D perhaps matches TRBD1 (5 bases). The CDR3: CASSPGLKEKLFF. DNA of the CDR3: TGTGCCAGCTCGCCGGGACTTAAAGAAAAACTGTTTTTT.